The 12 T cell receptor beta chains below all came from one sample that was sequenced in a study of chemoradiotherapy in HPV16-positive cancers. The repertoire was sequenced with immunoSEQ multiplex PCR; TCRdb's copy has only in-frame clones and lacks some. This table holds fewer than 70,000 clones, roughly nine tenths found once. Sample: blood, taken from a patient who underwent chemoradiotherapy. These receptors all come from a human donor with HPV-associated anogenital cancer.

This clone has more than one count but fewer than ten. This chain uses TRBV4-3 with TRBJ2-1; D uncertain. Between the trimmed V and J ends, which lost 1 base and 2 bases, there was a span of 12 bases. The CDR3 extends over 16 amino acids. Germline values: CDR1 LGHNA, CDR2 YSLEER. The CDR3 reads CASSQVYRDTYNEQFF. The CDR3 region has the DNA TGCGCCAGCAGCCAAGTCTACAGAGACACCTACAATGAGCAGTTCTTC.

This chain connects TRBV6-1 to TRBJ2-1; 7 positions agree with TRBD1. Trimming took 1 base from V and 4 from J; bases not matched to a gene: 7. This CDR3 contains 16 residues. The germline V gene encodes CDR1 MNHNS and CDR2 SASEGT. In DNA, the CDR3 is TGTGCCAGCAGTGAAGGACAGGGCCTCCTATACAATGAGCAGTTCTTC. This gives the protein CASSEGQGLLYNEQFF.

V and J are TRBV12-5 and TRBJ2-7, with 8 bases matching TRBD2. The CDR3 consists of 13 residues. Germline loops: CDR1 LGHNT, CDR2 FRNRAP. V lost 0 bases and J lost 11; bases outside the gene matches: 6. CDR3 coding DNA: TGTGCTAGTGGTTTGGTTAGCGGGGCCGGCAAGTACTTC. Its protein is CASGLVSGAGKYF.

The J gene is TRBJ1-2, the V gene TRBV19, with a tentative D call TRBD1 (5 bases). V was pared by 5 bases and J by 4 bases, with 14 bases between. The germline CDR1 and CDR2 sequences are LNHDA and SQIVND (reference sequence). The CDR3 has 14 amino acids. CDR3 coding DNA: TGTGCCAGTAGTCCAATGGGACTGATCTATGGCTACACCTTC. Translated, it gives CASSPMGLIYGYTF.

This chain joins TRBV5-1 and TRBJ2-7, with TRBD1 matching over 7 bases. The CDR3 consists of 13 residues. V lost 4 bases, J lost 1 base, and 2 bases stayed unmatched. CDR1 and CDR2 from the germline V gene are SGHRS and YFSETQ. As DNA, the CDR3 is TGCGCCAGCAGCGCGACAGGGTCCTACGAGCAGTACTTC. It is translated as CASSATGSYEQYF.

This rearrangement joins TRBV5-8 to TRBJ2-7, with D unclear. The germline gives CDR1 SGHTS, CDR2 YDEGEE. V was clipped by 1 base and J by 4 bases, with 12 bases between them. The CDR3 consists of 14 residues. The CDR3 region has the DNA TGTGCCAGCAGCTTGCTCCCCCCCGCTTACGAGCAGTACTTC. Encoded protein: CASSLLPPAYEQYF.

This CDR3 reads CASPTGTDEKLFF. The CDR3 DNA is TGTGCCAGTCCGACAGGGACGGATGAAAAACTGTTTTTT. V usage is TRBV27 and J usage is TRBJ1-4; 7 bases agree with TRBD1. The V segment lost 9 bases and the J segment 6 bases; nucleotides outside the gene matches: 7. This CDR3 is built from 13 residues. CDR1 MNHEY and CDR2 SMNVEV come from the germline V gene (reference sequence).

CDR3 residues: CASRAGEGNQPQHF. The CDR3 DNA sequence: TGTGCCAGCAGAGCAGGGGAAGGCAATCAGCCCCAGCATTTT. The V gene is TRBV7-2, the J gene TRBJ1-5; TRBD1 might be the D (6 bases). Germline lookup yields CDR1 SGHTA and CDR2 FQGNSA. Trimming stripped 6 bases from V and 2 bases from J, with 11 bases between. The CDR3 consists of 14 residues.

Concerning this clone itself: The sample has other DNA sequences that encode this CDR3 too. The J gene is TRBJ2-3, the V gene TRBV4-3; D gene unclear. CDR1 and CDR2 from the germline V gene are LGHNA and YSLEER. V lost 0 bases and J 4 bases, leaving 11 bases between the germline ends. The CDR3 extends over 15 amino acids. CDR3 nucleotide sequence: TGCGCCAGCAGCCAAGAGTCAAGGCTTGCAGATACGCAGTATTTT. Its protein is CASSQESRLADTQYF.

This chain joins TRBV6-1 and TRBJ2-7; 7 positions match TRBD1. The junction had 10 bases not matched to a gene; V was cut back by 6 bases and J by 2 bases. The CDR3 has 15 residues. The V gene's germline CDR1 is MNHNS and CDR2 SASEGT. The CDR3 protein is CASRLHSGTAYEQYF. The CDR3 nucleotides read TGTGCCAGCAGATTACATTCCGGGACAGCCTACGAGCAGTACTTC.

Only one count was recorded for this clone. J is TRBJ1-5 and V is TRBV6-6; no definite D call. V shed 6 bases and J shed 1 base, with 7 bases lying between them. Germline CDR1 MNHNY, CDR2 SVGAGI (reference sequence). This CDR3 region has 13 residues. CDR3 region: CASRFSSNQPQHF. The CDR3 DNA reads as TGTGCCAGCAGGTTTAGCAGCAATCAGCCCCAGCATTTT.

The genes are TRBV5-8 and TRBJ2-7, with 7 nucleotides matching TRBD1. Losses at the gene ends were 4 bases for V and 0 bases for J; bases not matched to a gene: 10. The germline V gene encodes CDR1 SGHTS and CDR2 YDEGEE. CDR3 length: 16 amino acids. As DNA, the CDR3 is TGTGCCAGCAGCCTACACAGGGGAATGGGCTCCTACGAGCAGTACTTC. Its protein is CASSLHRGMGSYEQYF.